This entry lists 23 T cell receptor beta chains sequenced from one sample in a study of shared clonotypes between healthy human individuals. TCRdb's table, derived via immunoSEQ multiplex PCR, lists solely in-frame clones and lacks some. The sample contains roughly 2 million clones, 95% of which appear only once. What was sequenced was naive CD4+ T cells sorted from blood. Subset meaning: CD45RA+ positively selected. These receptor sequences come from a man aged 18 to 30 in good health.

The CDR3 reads CASVTGTNPGLARGNTQYF. The CDR3 DNA is TGTGCCAGCGTGACGGGGACAAATCCGGGACTCGCGAGGGGGAATACGCAGTATTTT. The genes are TRBV2 and TRBJ2-3, with D tentatively TRBD1 or TRBD2 (6 bases each). Trimming removed 8 bases at V and 7 bases at J, with 34 bases between. Germline V lookup: CDR1 SNHLY, CDR2 FYNNEI. This CDR3 contains 19 residues.

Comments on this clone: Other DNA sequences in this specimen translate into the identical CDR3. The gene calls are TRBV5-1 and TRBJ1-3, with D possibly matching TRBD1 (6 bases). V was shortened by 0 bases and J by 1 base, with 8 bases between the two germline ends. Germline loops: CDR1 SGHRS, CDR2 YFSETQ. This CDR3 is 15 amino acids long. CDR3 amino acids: CASSLGGGSGNTIYF. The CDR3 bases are TGCGCCAGCAGCTTGGGAGGGGGATCTGGAAACACCATATATTTT.

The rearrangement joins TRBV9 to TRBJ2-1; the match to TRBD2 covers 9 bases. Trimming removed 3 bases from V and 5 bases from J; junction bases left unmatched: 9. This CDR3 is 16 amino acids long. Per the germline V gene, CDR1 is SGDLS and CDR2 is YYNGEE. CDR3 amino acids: CASSGTIAGVNNEQFF. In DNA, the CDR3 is TGTGCCAGCAGCGGGACGATAGCGGGAGTGAACAATGAGCAGTTCTTC.

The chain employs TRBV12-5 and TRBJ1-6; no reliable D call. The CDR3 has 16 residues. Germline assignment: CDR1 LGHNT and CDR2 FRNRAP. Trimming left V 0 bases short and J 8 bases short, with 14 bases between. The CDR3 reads CASGLVPALRDSPLHF. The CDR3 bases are TGTGCTAGTGGTTTGGTACCGGCGCTAAGAGATTCACCCCTCCACTTT. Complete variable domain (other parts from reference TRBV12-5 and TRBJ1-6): DARVTQTPRHKVTEMGQEVTMRCQPILGHNTVFWYRQTMMQGLELLAYFRNRAPLDDSGMPKDRFSAEMPDATLATLKIQPSEPRDSAVYFCASGLVPALRDSPLHFGNGTRLTVT.

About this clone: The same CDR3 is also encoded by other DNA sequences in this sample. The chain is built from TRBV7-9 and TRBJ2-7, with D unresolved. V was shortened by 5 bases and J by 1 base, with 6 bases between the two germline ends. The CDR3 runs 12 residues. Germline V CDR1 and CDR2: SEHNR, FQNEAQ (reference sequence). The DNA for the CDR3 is TGTGCCAGCAGCCCGTCTTCCTACGAGCAGTACTTC. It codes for CASSPSSYEQYF. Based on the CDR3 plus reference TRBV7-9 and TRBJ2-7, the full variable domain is DTGVSQNPRHKITKRGQNVTFRCDPISEHNRLYWYRQTLGQGPEFLTYFQNEAQLEKSRLLSDRFSAERPKGSFSTLEIQRTEQGDSAMYLCASSPSSYEQYFGPGTRLTVT.

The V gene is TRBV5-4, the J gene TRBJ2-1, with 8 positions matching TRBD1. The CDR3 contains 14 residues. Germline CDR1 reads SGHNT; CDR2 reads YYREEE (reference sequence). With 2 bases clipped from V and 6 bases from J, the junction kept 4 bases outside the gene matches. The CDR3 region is CASSFGQGGNEQFF. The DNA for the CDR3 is TGTGCCAGCAGCTTTGGACAGGGTGGCAATGAGCAGTTCTTC. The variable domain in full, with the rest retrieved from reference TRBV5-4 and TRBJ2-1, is ETGVTQSPTHLIKTRGQQVTLRCSSQSGHNTVSWYQQALGQGPQFIFQYYREEENGRGNFPPRFSGLQFPNYSSELNVNALELDDSALYLCASSFGQGGNEQFFGPGTRLTVL.

CDR3 loop: CASSRSPNYEQYF. The CDR3 coding sequence is TGTGCCAGCAGTCGAAGCCCCAACTACGAGCAGTACTTC. The chain joins TRBV28 to TRBJ2-7; D gene ambiguous. Trimming took 5 bases from V and 3 from J, leaving 11 bases between them. This CDR3 has 13 residues. Germline V gene data show CDR1 as MDHEN and CDR2 as SYDVKM. Together with reference TRBV28 and TRBJ2-7, the CDR3 gives the full variable domain: DVKVTQSSRYLVKRTGEKVFLECVQDMDHENMFWYRQDPGLGLRLIYFSYDVKMKEKGDIPEGYSVSREKKERFSLILESASTNQTSMYLCASSRSPNYEQYFGPGTRLTVT.

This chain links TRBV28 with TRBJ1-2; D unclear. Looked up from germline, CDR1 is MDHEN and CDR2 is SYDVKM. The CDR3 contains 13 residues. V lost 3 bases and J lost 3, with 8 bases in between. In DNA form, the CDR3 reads TGTGCCAGCAGTTTCGTGGGTTACTATGGCTACACCTTC. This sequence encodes CASSFVGYYGYTF.

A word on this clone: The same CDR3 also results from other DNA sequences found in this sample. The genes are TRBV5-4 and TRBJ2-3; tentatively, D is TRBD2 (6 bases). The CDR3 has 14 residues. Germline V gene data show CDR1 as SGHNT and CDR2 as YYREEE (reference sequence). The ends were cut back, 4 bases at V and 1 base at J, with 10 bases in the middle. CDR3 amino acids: CASSRGGGTDTQYF. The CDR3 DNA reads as TGTGCCAGCAGCCGCGGAGGGGGCACAGATACGCAGTATTTT.

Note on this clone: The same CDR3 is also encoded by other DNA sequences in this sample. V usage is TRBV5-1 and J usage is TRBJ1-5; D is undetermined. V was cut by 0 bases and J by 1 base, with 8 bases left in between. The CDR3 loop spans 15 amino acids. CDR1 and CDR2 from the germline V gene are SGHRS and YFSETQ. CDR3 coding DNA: TGCGCCAGCAGCTTGGGTGTAGGGAGCAATCAGCCCCAGCATTTT. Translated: CASSLGVGSNQPQHF.

CDR3 region: CASSYSIGQVNEKLFF. CDR3 DNA sequence: TGTGCCAGCAGTTACTCGATCGGGCAGGTGAATGAAAAACTGTTTTTT. The chain employs TRBV6-5 and TRBJ1-4; D uncertain. Germline V gene sequence: CDR1 MNHEY, CDR2 SVGAGI. The CDR3 contains 16 residues. Deletions cut 0 bases from V and 5 bases from J, with 13 bases between.

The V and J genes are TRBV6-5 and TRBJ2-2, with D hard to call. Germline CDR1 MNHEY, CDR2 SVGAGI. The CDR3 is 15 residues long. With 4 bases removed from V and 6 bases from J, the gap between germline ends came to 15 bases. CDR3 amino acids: CASSLQTASAGELFF. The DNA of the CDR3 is TGTGCCAGCAGTTTACAGACGGCGTCGGCCGGGGAGCTGTTTTTT.

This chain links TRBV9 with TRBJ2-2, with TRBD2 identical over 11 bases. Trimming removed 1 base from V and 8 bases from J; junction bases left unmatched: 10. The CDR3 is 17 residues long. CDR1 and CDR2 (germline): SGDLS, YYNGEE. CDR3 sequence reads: CASSVRLAGLKSGELFF. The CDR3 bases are TGTGCCAGCAGCGTAAGACTAGCGGGATTAAAGTCGGGGGAGCTGTTTTTT.

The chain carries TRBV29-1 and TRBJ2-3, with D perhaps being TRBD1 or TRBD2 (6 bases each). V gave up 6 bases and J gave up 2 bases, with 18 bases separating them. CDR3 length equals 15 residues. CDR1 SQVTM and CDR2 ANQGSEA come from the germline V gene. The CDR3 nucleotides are TGCAGCGTCGCCGGTGGGTGGGGGGCCACAGATACGCAGTATTTT. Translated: CSVAGGWGATDTQYF.

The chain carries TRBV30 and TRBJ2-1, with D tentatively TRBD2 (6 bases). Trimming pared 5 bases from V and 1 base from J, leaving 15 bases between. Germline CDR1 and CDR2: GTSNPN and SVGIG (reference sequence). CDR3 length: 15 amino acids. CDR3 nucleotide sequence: TGTGCCTGGGTACTTGGAGGGTGGTCCTACAATGAGCAGTTCTTC. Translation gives CAWVLGGWSYNEQFF.

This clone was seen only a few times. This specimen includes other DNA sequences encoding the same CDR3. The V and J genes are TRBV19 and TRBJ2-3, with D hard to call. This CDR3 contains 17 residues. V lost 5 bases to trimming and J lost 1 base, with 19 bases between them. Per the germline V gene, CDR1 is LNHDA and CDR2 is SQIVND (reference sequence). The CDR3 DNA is TGTGCCAGTAGTCAGGACCTCAACCGTATCGGCACAGATACGCAGTATTTT. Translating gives CASSQDLNRIGTDTQYF.

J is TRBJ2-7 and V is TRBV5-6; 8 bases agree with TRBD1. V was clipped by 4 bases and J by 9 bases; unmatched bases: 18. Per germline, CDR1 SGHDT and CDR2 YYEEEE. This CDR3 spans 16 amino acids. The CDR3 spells CASSGRQGRGILGQYF. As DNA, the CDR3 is TGTGCCAGCAGCGGGCGACAGGGGCGGGGTATACTGGGGCAGTACTTC.

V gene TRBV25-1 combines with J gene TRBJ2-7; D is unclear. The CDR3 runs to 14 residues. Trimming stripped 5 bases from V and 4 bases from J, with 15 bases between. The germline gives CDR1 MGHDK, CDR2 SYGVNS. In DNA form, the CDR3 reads TGTGCCAGCAGTTATCAATTAACCCCTTACGAGCAGTACTTC. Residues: CASSYQLTPYEQYF.

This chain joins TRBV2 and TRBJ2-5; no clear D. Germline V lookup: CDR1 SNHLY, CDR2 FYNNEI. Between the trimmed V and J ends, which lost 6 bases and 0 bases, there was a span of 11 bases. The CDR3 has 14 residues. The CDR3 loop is CASSLGGYQETQYF. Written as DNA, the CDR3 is TGTGCCAGCAGCCTTGGCGGATACCAAGAGACCCAGTACTTC.

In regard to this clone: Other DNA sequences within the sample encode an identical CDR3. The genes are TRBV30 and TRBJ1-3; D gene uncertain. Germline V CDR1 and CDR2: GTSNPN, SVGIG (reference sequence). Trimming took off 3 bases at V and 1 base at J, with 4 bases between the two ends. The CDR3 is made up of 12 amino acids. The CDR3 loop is CAWRDSGNTIYF. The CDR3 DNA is TGTGCCTGGAGGGATTCTGGAAACACCATATATTTT.

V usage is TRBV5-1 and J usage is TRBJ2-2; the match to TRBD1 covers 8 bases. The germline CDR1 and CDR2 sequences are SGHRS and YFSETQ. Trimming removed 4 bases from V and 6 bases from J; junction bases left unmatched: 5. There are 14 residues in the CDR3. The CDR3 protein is CASSNRTGSGELFF. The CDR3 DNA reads TGCGCCAGCAGCAATCGGACAGGGTCCGGGGAGCTGTTTTTT.

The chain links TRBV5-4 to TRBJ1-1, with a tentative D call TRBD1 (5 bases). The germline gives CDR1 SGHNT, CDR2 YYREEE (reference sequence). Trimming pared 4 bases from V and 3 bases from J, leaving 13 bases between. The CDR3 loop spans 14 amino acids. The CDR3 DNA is TGTGCCAGCAGCCTGGGGGGGACGGACACTGAAGCTTTCTTT. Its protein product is CASSLGGTDTEAFF.

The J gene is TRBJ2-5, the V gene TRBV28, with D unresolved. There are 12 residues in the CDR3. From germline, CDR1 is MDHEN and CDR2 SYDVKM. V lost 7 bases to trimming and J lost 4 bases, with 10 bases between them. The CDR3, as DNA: TGTGCCAGCAAGGGATCGGGAGAGACCCAGTACTTC. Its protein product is CASKGSGETQYF.